This T cell receptor (beta chain) derives from a study of cytomegalovirus exposure and HLA in healthy donors. As for the study in general: The roughly 120 validation repertoires used the same platform as the 666 first-cohort repertoires, a later analysis reported. Study outcomes and limitations: For most TCR sequences rarity was the rule, although some public TCRs occurred in many donors.

Clones were read by immunoSEQ multiplex PCR, and TCRdb kept only the in-frame ones, dropping some. The sample holds about 180,000 clones; about 85% are singletons and the top ten take 16%. Details on this clone: What it binds is not known.

The CDR3 is made up of 13 amino acids. The germline CDR1 and CDR2 sequences are MNHEY and SVGAGI. V lost 8 bases and J 5 bases, leaving 16 bases between the germline ends. The sequenced material came from PBMCs. The TCR comes from a young man in good health and CMV-seropositive. The genes are TRBV6-5 and TRBJ2-7, with no clear D. CDR3 protein: CASGFGRVNEQYF. For the CDR3, the DNA is TGTGCCAGCGGGTTCGGTCGGGTGAACGAGCAGTACTTC.